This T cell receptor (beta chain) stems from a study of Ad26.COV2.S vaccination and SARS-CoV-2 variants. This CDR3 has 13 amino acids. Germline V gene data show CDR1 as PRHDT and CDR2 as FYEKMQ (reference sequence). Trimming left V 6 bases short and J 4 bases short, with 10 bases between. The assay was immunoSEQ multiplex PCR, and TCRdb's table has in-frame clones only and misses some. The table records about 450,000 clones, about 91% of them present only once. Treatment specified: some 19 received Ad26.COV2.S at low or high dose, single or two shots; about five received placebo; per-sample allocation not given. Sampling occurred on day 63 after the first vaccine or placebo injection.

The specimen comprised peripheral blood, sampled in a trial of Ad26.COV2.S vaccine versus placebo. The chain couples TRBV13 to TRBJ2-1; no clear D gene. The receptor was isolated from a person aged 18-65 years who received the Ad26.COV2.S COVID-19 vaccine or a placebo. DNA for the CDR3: TGTGCCAGCAGATTCGTTTCTTACAATGAGCAGTTCTTC. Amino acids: CASRFVSYNEQFF. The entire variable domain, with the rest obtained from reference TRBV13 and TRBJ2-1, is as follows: AAGVIQSPRHLIKEKRETATLKCYPIPRHDTVYWYQQGPGQDPQFLISFYEKMQSDKGSIPDRFSAQQFSDYHSELNMSSLELGDSALYFCASRFVSYNEQFFGPGTRLTVL.